These T cell receptor beta chains were read from a single sample in a study of T cells in Graves' hyperthyroidism and ophthalmopathy. A single record per CDR3 protein comes from TCRdb applying MiXCR to the multiplex PCR reads. The table shows fewer than 850,000 distinct CDR3 sequences, with 15% to 20% occurring only once. Sequenced input: blood. These receptors were taken from a man in his fifties with Graves' hyperthyroidism. CDR3s include the opening cysteine and the closing phenylalanine or tryptophan. The order of the fields is J gene, clone size, D gene, V gene, CDR3 DNA, CDR3 protein. The D gene is left open where the match is weak. The size field is filled for only some rows; it gives once, few, many or a size class.

J gene: TRBJ2-1
clone size: few
D gene: TRBD2
V gene: TRBV20-1
CDR3 DNA: TGCAGTGCTAGAGCTAATCGTGGGAGGGCCGTCAATGAGCAGTTCTTC
CDR3 protein: CSARANRGRAVNEQFF

J gene: TRBJ2-5
clone size: many
D gene: .
V gene: TRBV7-9
CDR3 DNA: TGTGCCAGCAGCTTAGGAGGGGTTGGACTCCTAGGGGCCCAAGAGACCCAGTACTTC
CDR3 protein: CASSLGGVGLLGAQETQYF

J gene: TRBJ1-4
clone size: few
D gene: .
V gene: TRBV6-6
CDR3 DNA: TGTGCCAGCAGTTACTCGGATTTTGCGGGGATGGAAGAAAAACTGTTTTTT
CDR3 protein: CASSYSDFAGMEEKLFF

J gene: TRBJ2-2
clone size: few
D gene: .
V gene: TRBV6-5
CDR3 DNA: TGTGCCAGCAGTTACTCGGGCGTCTACACCGGGGAGCTGTTTTTT
CDR3 protein: CASSYSGVYTGELFF

J gene: TRBJ2-1
clone size: few
D gene: TRBD2
V gene: TRBV29-1
CDR3 DNA: TGCAGCACCCCAGGTGGGTCTAGCGGGATATATGAGCAGTTCTTC
CDR3 protein: CSTPGGSSGIYEQFF

J gene: TRBJ1-3
clone size: many
D gene: .
V gene: TRBV7-2
CDR3 DNA: TGTGCCAGCAGCTTAGAGGCGGTTGGAAACACCATATATTTT
CDR3 protein: CASSLEAVGNTIYF

J gene: TRBJ2-7
clone size: many
D gene: TRBD2
V gene: TRBV7-9
CDR3 DNA: TGTGCCAGCAGCACCGTCCGTGCGGGAGTGAGTGAGCAGTACTTC
CDR3 protein: CASSTVRAGVSEQYF

J gene: TRBJ1-1
clone size: many
D gene: .
V gene: TRBV6-1
CDR3 DNA: TGTGCCAGCATCCAGGGGAAACCAAACACTGAAGCTTTCTTT
CDR3 protein: CASIQGKPNTEAFF

J gene: TRBJ2-1
clone size: few
D gene: .
V gene: TRBV19
CDR3 DNA: TGTGCCAGTAGTATACCGTGGGCATCCAATGAGCAGTTCTTC
CDR3 protein: CASSIPWASNEQFF

J gene: TRBJ1-5
clone size: .
D gene: .
V gene: TRBV20-1
CDR3 DNA: TGCAGTGCTAGTGGAGACGCCAATCAGCCCCAGCATTTT
CDR3 protein: CSASGDANQPQHF

J gene: TRBJ1-2
clone size: many
D gene: TRBD1
V gene: TRBV10-3
CDR3 DNA: TGTGCCATCAGATCTGGGACAGGGGGCGACTATGGCTACACCTTC
CDR3 protein: CAIRSGTGGDYGYTF

J gene: TRBJ2-5
clone size: few
D gene: .
V gene: TRBV29-1
CDR3 DNA: TGCAGCGTTGAAAAGGACGGGGAACCGGACGAGTACTTC
CDR3 protein: CSVEKDGEPDEYF

J gene: TRBJ2-7
clone size: many
D gene: TRBD2
V gene: TRBV2
CDR3 DNA: TGTGCCAGCAGCCTGCCCAATAGCGGGAAATACGAGCAGTACTTC
CDR3 protein: CASSLPNSGKYEQYF

J gene: TRBJ2-1
clone size: many
D gene: TRBD2
V gene: TRBV3-1
CDR3 DNA: TGTGCCAGCAGCCATCGCGGGAGAACAGACAATGAGCAGTTCTTC
CDR3 protein: CASSHRGRTDNEQFF

J gene: TRBJ1-1
clone size: many
D gene: TRBD1
V gene: TRBV9
CDR3 DNA: TGTGCCAGCAGCGGACAGGGACCCGCGGGCGAAGCTTTCTTT
CDR3 protein: CASSGQGPAGEAFF

J gene: TRBJ1-1
clone size: .
D gene: .
V gene: TRBV18
CDR3 DNA: TGTGCCAGCTCTCAGAACAGGGTTGCGACTGAAGCTTTCTTT
CDR3 protein: CASSQNRVATEAFF

J gene: TRBJ1-1
clone size: few
D gene: TRBD1
V gene: TRBV6-1
CDR3 DNA: TGTGCCAGCGGGGAGAGACAGGGGAGGATGGAAGCTTTCTTT
CDR3 protein: CASGERQGRMEAFF

J gene: TRBJ1-5
clone size: .
D gene: .
V gene: TRBV24-1
CDR3 DNA: TGTGCCACCAGTGAGAGCGGAAATCAGCTCCAGCATTTT
CDR3 protein: CATSESGNQLQHF

J gene: TRBJ2-3
clone size: many
D gene: .
V gene: TRBV11-2
CDR3 DNA: TGTGCCAGCAGCTTAGAGAACCAACTCGAAACGCAGTATTTT
CDR3 protein: CASSLENQLETQYF

J gene: TRBJ2-7
clone size: many
D gene: .
V gene: TRBV2
CDR3 DNA: TGTGCCAGCAGTGCGACAGACTACGAGCAGTACTTC
CDR3 protein: CASSATDYEQYF

J gene: TRBJ2-2
clone size: .
D gene: .
V gene: TRBV11-3
CDR3 DNA: TGTGCCAGCAGCATCGGGTCCGGGGGGCTGTTTTTT
CDR3 protein: CASSIGSGGLFF

J gene: TRBJ2-7
clone size: .
D gene: .
V gene: TRBV15
CDR3 DNA: TGTGCCACCAGCAGAGATCGATCTTCTGGGTCGCGGGGCGAGCAGTACTTC
CDR3 protein: CATSRDRSSGSRGEQYF

J gene: TRBJ1-3
clone size: many
D gene: .
V gene: TRBV10-3
CDR3 DNA: TGTGCCATCAGTCCCCCGTCCGGGGGGGCGACGGGAAACACCATATATTTT
CDR3 protein: CAISPPSGGATGNTIYF

J gene: TRBJ1-2
clone size: few
D gene: .
V gene: TRBV6-1
CDR3 DNA: TGTGCCAGCAGTGTCAGGGGATTTTCCGATGGCTACACCTTC
CDR3 protein: CASSVRGFSDGYTF

J gene: TRBJ2-1
clone size: many
D gene: TRBD2
V gene: TRBV7-3
CDR3 DNA: TGTGCCAGCAGCCCACAAAGAGGACGCGGGAGGAATAATGAGCAGTTCTTC
CDR3 protein: CASSPQRGRGRNNEQFF

J gene: TRBJ1-2
clone size: .
D gene: .
V gene: TRBV4-1
CDR3 DNA: TGCGCCAGCAGCGAGCGGGGTCACTATGGCTACACCTTC
CDR3 protein: CASSERGHYGYTF

J gene: TRBJ2-1
clone size: many
D gene: TRBD1
V gene: TRBV29-1
CDR3 DNA: TGCAGCGTGAGGGGACAGGGGTTGGATGAGCAGTTCTTC
CDR3 protein: CSVRGQGLDEQFF

J gene: TRBJ1-5
clone size: .
D gene: .
V gene: TRBV5-1
CDR3 DNA: TGCGCCAGCAGCTTGGGGACAGCGTTCAATCAGCCCCAGCATTTT
CDR3 protein: CASSLGTAFNQPQHF

J gene: TRBJ2-7
clone size: once
D gene: TRBD1
V gene: TRBV20-1
CDR3 DNA: TGCAGTGCCGACAGGGACTACGAGCAGTACTTC
CDR3 protein: CSADRDYEQYF

J gene: TRBJ2-1
clone size: .
D gene: TRBD2
V gene: TRBV10-1
CDR3 DNA: TGCGCCAGCAGTAGCGGGACGAGGTATGAGCAGTTCTTC
CDR3 protein: CASSSGTRYEQFF

J gene: TRBJ2-7
clone size: many
D gene: TRBD1
V gene: TRBV29-1
CDR3 DNA: TGCAGCGTTGATACAGGGGGGCAGTGGGAGCAGTACTTC
CDR3 protein: CSVDTGGQWEQYF

J gene: TRBJ1-1
clone size: many
D gene: .
V gene: TRBV28
CDR3 DNA: TGTGCCAGCAGTTTTTTCTCTGGGATCACTGAAGCTTTCTTT
CDR3 protein: CASSFFSGITEAFF

J gene: TRBJ1-4
clone size: few
D gene: .
V gene: TRBV7-9
CDR3 DNA: TGTGCCAGCAGCCCCAGACCGGGACGAGGAGAAAAACTGTTTTTT
CDR3 protein: CASSPRPGRGEKLFF

J gene: TRBJ2-5
clone size: many
D gene: TRBD2
V gene: TRBV20-1
CDR3 DNA: TGCAGTGCCAGCCGGCATAGCGGGAGTAGTGTGGAGACCCAGTACTTC
CDR3 protein: CSASRHSGSSVETQYF

J gene: TRBJ2-5
clone size: many
D gene: .
V gene: TRBV20-1
CDR3 DNA: TGCAGTGCTAGCCCAAGTACGGGATCCCAAGAGACCCAGTACTTC
CDR3 protein: CSASPSTGSQETQYF

J gene: TRBJ1-2
clone size: many
D gene: TRBD1
V gene: TRBV2
CDR3 DNA: TGTGCCAGCAGCCCAAGACAGGGGGCGTCTAACTATGGCTACACCTTC
CDR3 protein: CASSPRQGASNYGYTF

J gene: TRBJ2-3
clone size: few
D gene: .
V gene: TRBV6-2/TRBV6-3
CDR3 DNA: TGTGCCAGCAGCCCTAGGCAGGGGAGGGGGACGCAGTATTTT
CDR3 protein: CASSPRQGRGTQYF

J gene: TRBJ1-1
clone size: few
D gene: TRBD1
V gene: TRBV12-3/TRBV12-4
CDR3 DNA: TGTGCCAGCAGTTTAGTAGGGGGACAGGGGGCGTTTATGAACACTGAAGCTTTCTTT
CDR3 protein: CASSLVGGQGAFMNTEAFF

J gene: TRBJ1-2
clone size: many
D gene: .
V gene: TRBV28
CDR3 DNA: TGTGCCAGCAGACCGGGTAGCTATGGCTACACCTTC
CDR3 protein: CASRPGSYGYTF

J gene: TRBJ2-1
clone size: many
D gene: .
V gene: TRBV3-1
CDR3 DNA: TGTGCCAGCAGCCAATGGGGAAATGAGCAGTTCTTC
CDR3 protein: CASSQWGNEQFF

J gene: TRBJ1-1
clone size: .
D gene: .
V gene: TRBV19
CDR3 DNA: TGTGCCAGTAGTATCCCACTCGGCGGAGCTTTCTTT
CDR3 protein: CASSIPLGGAFF

J gene: TRBJ2-7
clone size: .
D gene: TRBD1
V gene: TRBV2
CDR3 DNA: TGTGCCAGCAGTGAAGAGCAGGACAGGGTTGACGAGCAGTACTTC
CDR3 protein: CASSEEQDRVDEQYF

J gene: TRBJ2-5
clone size: many
D gene: TRBD1
V gene: TRBV15
CDR3 DNA: TGTGCCACCAGAGGGACAGGAGTGGGCCGGGAGACCCAGTACTTC
CDR3 protein: CATRGTGVGRETQYF

J gene: TRBJ1-1
clone size: few
D gene: .
V gene: TRBV5-1
CDR3 DNA: TGCGCCAGCAGCTGGTACAGTGTATTGAACACTGAAGCTTTCTTT
CDR3 protein: CASSWYSVLNTEAFF

J gene: TRBJ2-7
clone size: many
D gene: .
V gene: TRBV6-6
CDR3 DNA: TGTGCCAGCAGTTACTCCGTCCTTGGGCTCTCCTACGAGCAGTACTTC
CDR3 protein: CASSYSVLGLSYEQYF

J gene: TRBJ1-1
clone size: few
D gene: .
V gene: TRBV12-3/TRBV12-4
CDR3 DNA: TGTGCCAGCAGTTTTGGCCTACGTACTGAAGCTTTCTTT
CDR3 protein: CASSFGLRTEAFF

J gene: TRBJ2-1
clone size: many
D gene: TRBD2
V gene: TRBV7-9
CDR3 DNA: TGTGCCACGACGAGCGGGAGGCCCGGGGAGCAGTTCTTC
CDR3 protein: CATTSGRPGEQFF

J gene: TRBJ1-5
clone size: .
D gene: TRBD1
V gene: TRBV7-2
CDR3 DNA: TGTGCCAGCAGCACACAGGGGACGAGTAGCCAGCCCCAGCATTTT
CDR3 protein: CASSTQGTSSQPQHF

J gene: TRBJ2-7
clone size: .
D gene: .
V gene: TRBV11-2
CDR3 DNA: TGTGCCAGCAGCGGATTAGCGGAGAGCTCCTACGAGCAGTACTTC
CDR3 protein: CASSGLAESSYEQYF

J gene: TRBJ2-7
clone size: many
D gene: .
V gene: TRBV6-6
CDR3 DNA: TGTGCCAGCAGTTACTCGACCACATTGCTCTACGAGCAGTACTTC
CDR3 protein: CASSYSTTLLYEQYF

J gene: TRBJ1-1
clone size: .
D gene: .
V gene: TRBV19
CDR3 DNA: TGTGCCAGTAGTATGGGTCCCTGGACTGAAGCTTTCTTT
CDR3 protein: CASSMGPWTEAFF

J gene: TRBJ1-2
clone size: .
D gene: TRBD1
V gene: TRBV18
CDR3 DNA: TGTGCCAGCTCAATGGGACAGAACTATGGCTACACCTTC
CDR3 protein: CASSMGQNYGYTF

J gene: TRBJ1-1
clone size: many
D gene: .
V gene: TRBV7-9
CDR3 DNA: TGTGCCAGCAGCTTGGACCCCCGTGCTTTCTTT
CDR3 protein: CASSLDPRAFF

J gene: TRBJ1-1
clone size: many
D gene: .
V gene: TRBV11-2
CDR3 DNA: TGTGCCAGCAGCTTAGAGGCGGAGACCCCTCAAAACACTGAAGCTTTCTTT
CDR3 protein: CASSLEAETPQNTEAFF

J gene: TRBJ2-7
clone size: .
D gene: TRBD2
V gene: TRBV11-2
CDR3 DNA: TGTGCCAGCAGCACGGGACTAGCGGAGGTAGAGCAGTACTTC
CDR3 protein: CASSTGLAEVEQYF

J gene: TRBJ1-6
clone size: few
D gene: TRBD1
V gene: TRBV9
CDR3 DNA: TGTGCCAGCAGCGTGGGGACAGGGGGCTCTTCACCCCTCCACTTT
CDR3 protein: CASSVGTGGSSPLHF

J gene: TRBJ2-3
clone size: few
D gene: .
V gene: TRBV12-5
CDR3 DNA: TGTGCTAGTGGTTTGGACACGGACCCCAAACTACCTAGCACAGATACGCAGTATTTT
CDR3 protein: CASGLDTDPKLPSTDTQYF

J gene: TRBJ1-1
clone size: .
D gene: .
V gene: TRBV24-1
CDR3 DNA: TGTGCCACCAGTGGCCAGGGAGGGGGCACTGAAGCTTTCTTT
CDR3 protein: CATSGQGGGTEAFF